The 15 T cell receptor beta chains reported below all come from one sample, sequenced in a study of cytomegalovirus exposure and HLA in healthy donors (dated 2017 in TCRdb). The library came from the immunoSEQ multiplex PCR assay. For the multiplex PCR, a mixture combining 60 forward primers for TCR Vbeta segments and 13 reverse primers for TCR Jbeta segments was used. As stored in TCRdb, this immuneACCESS dataset retains in-frame rearrangements with V and J assigned. A fraction of the clones does not appear; measured against another copy, unresolved V genes explain less than half of the discrepancy, and the remainder lacks a known reason. In this sample the table shows about 96,000 clones, around 79% of which occur a single time. The ten biggest clones cover less than 15% of the sample. The source material was PBMCs. These receptors were taken from a woman aged 70 to 79 in good health and CMV-seropositive.

The chain recombines TRBV6-6 with TRBJ1-1; 10 positions agree with TRBD1. There are 13 residues in the CDR3. Germline V gene data show CDR1 as MNHNY and CDR2 as SVGAGI (reference sequence). J lost 6 bases, V lost 7 bases, and 5 bases had no gene match. The CDR3 coding sequence is TGTGCCAGCACCCACGGACAGGGGGCTGAAGCTTTCTTT. The encoded protein is CASTHGQGAEAFF.

This clone was seen a single time. The genes are TRBV28 and TRBJ2-2, with TRBD1 matching 8 bases. Germline CDR1 is MDHEN and CDR2 is SYDVKM. V shed 5 bases and J 6 bases; nucleotides not matched to a gene: 8. The CDR3 spans 15 residues. CDR3: CASSRAGTGAGELFF. CDR3 nucleotide sequence: TGTGCCAGCAGTAGAGCCGGGACAGGTGCCGGGGAGCTGTTTTTT.

This clone was found a few times. The chain joins TRBV7-2 to TRBJ2-5; the match to TRBD1 covers 7 bases. Per the germline V gene, CDR1 is SGHTA and CDR2 is FQGNSA. The CDR3 length is 16 residues. Unmatched junction bases numbered 10, after V lost 5 bases and J lost 1 base. CDR3 sequence reads: CASSTRRQGTQETQYF. As DNA, the CDR3 is TGTGCCAGCAGCACACGGCGACAGGGAACCCAAGAGACCCAGTACTTC. The whole variable domain, filled in from reference TRBV7-2 and TRBJ2-5, reads GAGVSQSPSNKVTEKGKDVELRCDPISGHTALYWYRQSLGQGLEFLIYFQGNSAPDKSGLPSDRFSAERTGGSVSTLTIQRTQQEDSAVYLCASSTRRQGTQETQYFGPGTRLLVL.

V gene TRBV19 combines with J gene TRBJ2-5, with D possibly being TRBD1 (6 bases). Gene TRBJ2-7 matches the end of the DNA better, so the J call may be wrong. The germline V gene has CDR1 LNHDA and CDR2 SQIVND (reference sequence). The CDR3 sequence is 15 residues long. The CDR3 loop is CASSTSRGSAYEQYF. The CDR3 DNA is TGTGCCAGTAGTACGTCGAGGGGGAGTGCGTACGAGCAGTACTTC.

This clone was counted between two and nine times. The chain couples TRBV2 to TRBJ1-2; possibly TRBD1 for D (5 bases). The CDR3 length is 16 residues. V lost 0 bases and J lost 4, with 15 bases in between. In germline, CDR1 is SNHLY, CDR2 FYNNEI. Here the CDR3 reads CASSEARGGSLYGYTF. The CDR3 DNA follows: TGTGCCAGCAGTGAAGCGCGGGGGGGTAGCCTCTATGGCTACACCTTC.

The chain carries TRBV29-1 and TRBJ1-2, with D tentatively TRBD1 (6 bases). The V gene lost 4 bases and the J gene lost 2 bases, with 17 bases spanning the gap. The CDR3 sequence is 15 residues long. Germline CDR1 reads SQVTM; CDR2 reads ANQGSEA. The chain's CDR3 is CSVGGAGAGNYGYTF. The CDR3 region has the DNA TGCAGCGTTGGGGGGGCGGGGGCAGGCAACTATGGCTACACCTTC.

This clone was recorded a few times. The chain carries TRBV5-1 and TRBJ2-5; D not certain. The V end was cut by 3 bases, the J end by 3 bases, with 6 bases between. This CDR3 region has 12 residues. Germline V gene sequence: CDR1 SGHRS, CDR2 YFSETQ. The CDR3 DNA reads as TGCGCCAGCAGCTCCCCCAAAGAGACCCAGTACTTC. It yields the protein CASSSPKETQYF.

This chain uses TRBV9 with TRBJ2-7, with a tentative D call TRBD2 (6 bases). Germline V lookup: CDR1 SGDLS, CDR2 YYNGEE. The CDR3 is made up of 16 amino acids. V was cut by 0 bases and J by 2 bases, with 15 bases left in between. CDR3 nucleotide sequence: TGTGCCAGCAGCGTAGGATCGGGAGCGTTCACCTACGAGCAGTACTTC. It encodes CASSVGSGAFTYEQYF. The full variable domain, completed using reference TRBV9 and TRBJ2-7, is DSGVTQTPKHLITATGQRVTLRCSPRSGDLSVYWYQQSLDQGLQFLIQYYNGEERAKGNILERFSAQQFPDLHSELNLSSLELGDSALYFCASSVGSGAFTYEQYFGPGTRLTVT.

This chain uses TRBV2 with TRBJ1-5; D is perhaps TRBD1 (5 bases). Germline V gene sequence: CDR1 SNHLY, CDR2 FYNNEI. The V and J ends lost 6 bases and 6 bases respectively, with 18 bases between them. This CDR3 region has 15 residues. This CDR3 is CASRMGGRVSQPQHF. In DNA, the CDR3 is TGTGCCAGCAGGATGGGGGGAAGGGTTAGTCAGCCCCAGCATTTT.

J is TRBJ1-5 and V is TRBV18, with D unresolved. Trimming took off 6 bases at V and 0 bases at J, with 12 bases between the two ends. CDR1 is KGHSH, CDR2 LQKENI, per germline. CDR3 length: 15 residues. CDR3 coding DNA: TGTGCCAGCTCTAGGTCGAGGAGTAGCAATCAGCCCCAGCATTTT. Protein product: CASSRSRSSNQPQHF.

This chain uses TRBV6-1 with TRBJ1-2; possibly TRBD1 for D (6 bases). V was trimmed by 3 bases and J by 8 bases, leaving 25 bases between them. The germline CDR1 and CDR2 sequences are MNHNS and SASEGT. This CDR3 is 17 amino acids long. The CDR3: CASSEGFGDRTTFGYTF. Here the CDR3 DNA reads TGTGCCAGCAGTGAGGGTTTTGGAGACAGGACAACGTTCGGCTACACCTTC.

The gene calls are TRBV7-2 and TRBJ2-7, with D possibly being TRBD2 (7 bases). The CDR3 is made up of 15 amino acids. Deletions cut 4 bases from V and 3 bases from J, with 16 bases between. Germline V CDR1 and CDR2: SGHTA, FQGNSA. This chain's CDR3 is CASSSKGGAVYEQYF. The CDR3 DNA reads as TGTGCCAGCAGCTCCAAGGGGGGGGCCGTCTACGAGCAGTACTTC.

The chain employs TRBV28 and TRBJ1-2, with 8 nucleotides matching TRBD1. The V gene end was trimmed by 8 bases and the J gene end by 3 bases; junction bases not matched to a gene: 11. Per germline, CDR1 MDHEN and CDR2 SYDVKM. CDR3 length: 15 amino acids. CDR3 bases: TGTGCCAGCGAGTGGGCAGGGGGCGGCCACTATGGCTACACCTTC. It codes for CASEWAGGGHYGYTF.

This chain joins TRBV19 and TRBJ1-1; D uncertain. CDR1 and CDR2 (germline): LNHDA, SQIVND (reference sequence). Trimming shortened V by 3 bases and J by 1 base, and 6 bases separated the two germline ends. The CDR3 covers 13 residues. In DNA, the CDR3 is TGTGCCAGTAGTATCTCCCGGAACACTGAAGCTTTCTTT. It translates to CASSISRNTEAFF.

This sequence joins TRBV7-8 and TRBJ2-7; TRBD2 is a possible D gene (11 bases). CDR1 SGHVS and CDR2 FQNEAQ come from the germline V gene. CDR3 length: 19 amino acids. Trimming shortened V by 2 bases and J by 2 bases, and 25 bases separated the two germline ends. CDR3 amino acids: CASSLNRDRGLAVAYEQYF. The CDR3 region has the DNA TGTGCCAGCAGCTTAAACCGGGACAGGGGACTAGCGGTGGCCTACGAGCAGTACTTC.